These 5 T cell receptor beta chains were sequenced from one sample in a study of blood T cell repertoires in COVID-19. Measured with immunoSEQ multiplex PCR; TCRdb has only the in-frame clones, and not every one. The sample shows over 200,000 clones, over 70% of them seen only once. The sequencing sample was made of PBMCs or T cells enriched from blood (not recorded which). These TCRs come from a woman younger than 45 who had been exposed to COVID-19.

The chain couples TRBV25-1 to TRBJ1-2; 7 nucleotides agree with TRBD1. The length of the CDR3 is 15 residues. V lost 4 bases to trimming and J lost 8 bases; unmatched junction nucleotides: 13. CDR1 and CDR2 from the germline V gene are MGHDK and SYGVNS. The CDR3 spells CASSVGWDSRGGYTF. The CDR3 DNA sequence: TGTGCCAGCAGTGTCGGGTGGGACAGTCGAGGAGGCTACACCTTC.

This clone was observed once. The chain links TRBV19 to TRBJ1-2; the match to TRBD1 covers 8 bases. The CDR3 is made up of 13 amino acids. CDR1 is LNHDA, CDR2 SQIVND, per germline (reference sequence). With V trimmed by 9 bases and J by 1 base, 4 bases remained unmatched. The CDR3 sequence: CASGQGINYGYTF. CDR3 bases: TGTGCCAGCGGACAGGGCATTAACTATGGCTACACCTTC. Looking up the rest from reference TRBV19 and TRBJ1-2 gives the full variable domain: DGGITQSPKYLFRKEGQNVTLSCEQNLNHDAMYWYRQDPGQGLRLIYYSQIVNDFQKGDIAEGYSVSREKKESFPLTVTSAQKNPTAFYLCASGQGINYGYTFGSGTRLTVV.

The rearrangement joins TRBV28 to TRBJ1-2; 7 nucleotides line up with TRBD1. This CDR3 spans 13 amino acids. Per germline, CDR1 MDHEN and CDR2 SYDVKM. With V trimmed by 2 bases and J by 7 bases, 4 bases remained unmatched. CDR3 sequence reads: CASSLVDRAGYTF. The CDR3 nucleotides read TGTGCCAGCAGTTTAGTAGACAGGGCTGGCTACACCTTC.

The gene calls are TRBV25-1 and TRBJ2-5; perhaps TRBD2 as D (6 bases). This CDR3 spans 14 amino acids. Trimming cost V 4 bases and J 1 base, with 10 bases left between them. The germline V gene encodes CDR1 MGHDK and CDR2 SYGVNS. The CDR3 sequence is CASSATSFQETQYF. The CDR3 nucleotides are TGTGCCAGCAGTGCCACTAGCTTCCAAGAGACCCAGTACTTC.

The chain has TRBV7-9 and TRBJ1-5; 11 nucleotides match TRBD1. After removal of 1 base from V and 6 bases from J, the junction contained 5 bases not matched to a gene. The germline V gene has CDR1 SEHNR and CDR2 FQNEAQ (reference sequence). This CDR3 is 16 amino acids long. The CDR3: CASSLVGQGAVQPQHF. The CDR3 coding sequence is TGTGCCAGCAGCTTAGTTGGACAGGGGGCTGTTCAGCCCCAGCATTTT.